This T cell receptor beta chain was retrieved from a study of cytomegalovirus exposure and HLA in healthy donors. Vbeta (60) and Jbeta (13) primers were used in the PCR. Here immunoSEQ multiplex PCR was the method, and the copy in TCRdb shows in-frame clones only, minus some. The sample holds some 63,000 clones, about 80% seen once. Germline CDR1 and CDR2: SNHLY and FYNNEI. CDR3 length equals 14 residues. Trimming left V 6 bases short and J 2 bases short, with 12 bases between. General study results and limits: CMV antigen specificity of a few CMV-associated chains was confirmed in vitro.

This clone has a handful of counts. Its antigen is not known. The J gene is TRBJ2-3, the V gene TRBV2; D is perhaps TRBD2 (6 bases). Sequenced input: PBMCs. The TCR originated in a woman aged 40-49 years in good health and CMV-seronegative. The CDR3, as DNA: TGTGCCAGCAGAACAAGCGGGCACACAGATACGCAGTATTTT. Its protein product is CASRTSGHTDTQYF.